This is a list of T cell receptor beta chains from one sample in a study of blood T cell repertoires in COVID-19. The assay was immunoSEQ multiplex PCR, and TCRdb's table has in-frame clones only and misses some. In the table there are some 200,000 clones, less than 90% of which are singletons. Sequencing was carried out using peripheral blood. The receptors shown here come from a woman in her fifties or sixties who had recovered from COVID-19. Both conserved end residues are part of each CDR3. The order of the fields is V gene, J gene, D gene, CDR3 length, clone size, CDR3 protein, CDR3 DNA. D genes are given only for firm matches. Only part of the rows carry a size: once, few, many, or a class if the clone is expanded.

>TRBV30|TRBJ1-5|TRBD1|13|.
CAWSGQGSQPQHF
TGTGCCTGGAGCGGACAGGGTTCCCAGCCCCAGCATTTT
>TRBV19|TRBJ1-6|.|12|few
CASSTPGKYLHF
TGTGCCAGTAGTACTCCCGGTAAATACCTCCACTTT
>TRBV7-8|TRBJ2-5|.|18|once
CASSLGPLKGGVQETQYF
TGTGCCAGCAGCTTAGGTCCCCTAAAGGGGGGGGTCCAAGAGACCCAGTACTTC
>TRBV12-5|TRBJ1-3|TRBD1|16|.
CASGLGQGAVGNTIYF
TGTGCTAGTGGTTTGGGACAGGGGGCAGTCGGAAACACCATATATTTT
>TRBV19|TRBJ1-5|.|17|.
CASTQGTRLRINQPQHF
TGTGCCAGTACCCAGGGGACAAGACTAAGAATCAATCAGCCCCAGCATTTT
>TRBV18|TRBJ2-2|TRBD1|19|once
CASSPPQSGTGDNTGELFF
TGTGCCAGCTCACCACCACAGAGTGGGACAGGGGACAACACCGGGGAGCTGTTTTTT
>TRBV4-2|TRBJ2-5|TRBD2|16|.
CASGQSGGAISISQYF
TGTGCCAGCGGTCAGTCGGGGGGGGCCATTAGTATTTCCCAGTACTTC
>TRBV30|TRBJ1-3|.|14|.
CAWSIDFSGNTIYF
TGTGCCTGGAGTATCGACTTCTCTGGAAACACCATATATTTT
>TRBV10-3|TRBJ2-1|TRBD2|14|.
CAISAERGGNEQFF
TGTGCCATCAGTGCCGAGCGGGGGGGCAATGAGCAGTTCTTC
>TRBV7-3|TRBJ2-5|.|15|few
CASSLSGHRGETQYF
TGTGCCAGCAGCTTATCGGGACACCGCGGAGAGACCCAGTACTTC
>TRBV2|TRBJ2-3|.|14|.
CASSEGRATDTQYF
TGTGCCAGCAGTGAAGGCAGGGCGACAGATACGCAGTATTTT
>TRBV3-1/TRBV3-2|TRBJ2-1|TRBD2|19|.
CASSQDKPSGAPSYNEQFF
TGTGCCAGCAGCCAAGATAAACCTAGCGGGGCGCCTTCCTACAATGAGCAGTTCTTC
>TRBV30|TRBJ2-1|TRBD1|14|.
CAWSTGTGSVFGVF
TGTGCCTGGAGTACTGGGACAGGGTCTGTGTTTGGAGTCTTC
>TRBV7-8|TRBJ1-1|.|13|.
CASTLEAGTEAFF
TGTGCCAGCACCCTAGAGGCTGGGACTGAAGCTTTCTTT
>TRBV6-5|TRBJ2-3|TRBD1|14|.
CASRIGTGADTQYF
TGTGCCAGCAGAATAGGGACAGGGGCAGATACGCAGTATTTT
>TRBV9|TRBJ1-3|.|16|few
CASSAQGHRAGNTIYF
TGTGCCAGCAGCGCGCAGGGACATAGGGCTGGAAACACCATATATTTT
>TRBV18|TRBJ1-1|TRBD1|13|few
CASSPGQDTEAFF
TGTGCCAGCTCACCCGGACAGGACACTGAAGCTTTCTTT
>TRBV9|TRBJ2-3|TRBD2|16|.
CASSTGLAGFTDTQYF
TGTGCCAGCAGCACGGGACTAGCGGGCTTCACAGATACGCAGTATTTT
>TRBV3-1/TRBV3-2|TRBJ2-1|TRBD1|11|.
CAVQGYNEQFF
TGTGCCGTACAGGGGTACAATGAGCAGTTCTTC
>TRBV4-2|TRBJ2-5|.|15|.
CASSQDAYFQETQYF
TGTGCCAGCAGCCAAGATGCATACTTCCAAGAGACCCAGTACTTC
>TRBV9|TRBJ1-6|.|15|.
CASSVGPAEDSPLHF
TGTGCCAGCAGCGTAGGCCCGGCCGAGGATTCACCCCTCCACTTT
>TRBV11-2|TRBJ1-2|TRBD1|15|.
CASSLGAWTGHGYTF
TGTGCCAGCAGCTTAGGGGCCTGGACAGGGCATGGCTACACCTTC
>TRBV9|TRBJ2-5|TRBD1|16|.
CASSPRDRGSSETQYF
TGTGCCAGCAGCCCCCGGGACAGGGGCAGTAGCGAGACCCAGTACTTC
>TRBV12-3/TRBV12-4|TRBJ2-7|.|13|.
CASSLTAAYEQYF
TGTGCCAGCAGTTTAACAGCAGCCTACGAGCAGTACTTC
>TRBV7-9|TRBJ2-1|.|16|few
CASSLGQGAGWDEQFF
TGTGCCAGCAGCTTGGGTCAAGGGGCAGGGTGGGATGAGCAGTTCTTC
>TRBV11-2|TRBJ1-1|.|14|.
CASSLVQRNTEAFF
TGTGCCAGCAGCTTAGTACAGAGGAACACTGAAGCTTTCTTT
>TRBV9|TRBJ1-2|TRBD1|14|.
CASSVWDRGDGYTF
TGTGCCAGCAGCGTCTGGGACAGGGGCGATGGCTACACCTTC
>TRBV5-6|TRBJ1-6|TRBD1|15|.
CASSLPGTGDSPLHF
TGTGCCAGCAGCTTGCCCGGGACAGGGGATTCACCCCTCCACTTT
>TRBV30|TRBJ1-6|TRBD1|14|.
CAWSPGTDNSPLHF
TGTGCCTGGAGCCCCGGGACAGATAATTCACCCCTCCACTTT
>TRBV27|TRBJ1-2|.|11|.
CAGRTARGYTF
TGTGCCGGACGGACAGCGCGAGGCTACACCTTC
>TRBV30|TRBJ1-1|.|17|.
CAWRGRAGPRLNTEAFF
TGTGCCTGGAGAGGGAGGGCAGGGCCCAGATTGAACACTGAAGCTTTCTTT
>TRBV2|TRBJ1-4|.|12|.
CASKRFPEKLFF
TGTGCCAGCAAACGGTTTCCTGAAAAACTGTTTTTT
>TRBV7-9|TRBJ2-3|.|13|.
CASSPKTLDTQYF
TGTGCCAGCAGCCCGAAAACTTTAGATACGCAGTATTTT
>TRBV19|TRBJ2-5|.|11|few
CASKEGQTQYF
TGTGCCAGTAAGGAGGGCCAGACCCAGTACTTC
>TRBV29-1|TRBJ2-3|.|13|.
CSVGRGTTDTQYF
TGCAGCGTTGGGCGGGGCACCACAGATACGCAGTATTTT
>TRBV4-1|TRBJ2-5|.|15|.
CASSRSRLGLETQYF
TGCGCCAGCAGCCGATCCAGACTAGGACTAGAGACCCAGTACTTC
>TRBV7-9|TRBJ2-3|.|14|few
CASSFSIDTDTQYF
TGTGCCAGCAGCTTCTCTATCGACACAGATACGCAGTATTTT
>TRBV2|TRBJ2-7|TRBD1|13|.
CASRQGLYYEQYF
TGTGCCAGCAGACAGGGGCTCTACTACGAGCAGTACTTC
>TRBV15|TRBJ2-1|TRBD1|14|.
CATSRGQGNNEQFF
TGTGCCACCAGCAGAGGACAGGGGAACAATGAGCAGTTCTTC
>TRBV19|TRBJ2-3|.|14|.
CASTVGQLTDTQYF
TGTGCCAGTACCGTAGGACAGCTCACAGATACGCAGTATTTT
>TRBV6-5|TRBJ1-2|.|13|.
CASSGEGLYGYTF
TGTGCCAGCTCAGGAGAGGGACTCTATGGCTACACCTTC
>TRBV27|TRBJ1-2|.|14|.
CASSLGGGLGGYTF
TGTGCCAGCAGTTTGGGTGGCGGCCTGGGTGGCTACACCTTC
>TRBV5-4|TRBJ2-7|TRBD2|14|once
CASSFGGAEYEQYF
TGTGCCAGCAGCTTCGGGGGGGCCGAATACGAGCAGTACTTC
>TRBV3-1/TRBV3-2|TRBJ2-5|TRBD1|14|.
CASSQWDSQETQYF
TGTGCCAGCAGCCAATGGGACAGTCAAGAGACCCAGTACTTC
>TRBV9|TRBJ2-1|.|14|.
CASSVASLANEQFF
TGTGCCAGCAGCGTAGCGTCTCTAGCCAATGAGCAGTTCTTC
>TRBV4-1|TRBJ1-5|.|16|.
CASSQVIGHFDQPQHF
TGCGCCAGCAGCCAGGTGATAGGACACTTTGATCAGCCCCAGCATTTT
>TRBV19|TRBJ1-1|.|14|once
CASSKVTVTPEAFF
TGTGCCAGTAGTAAAGTGACAGTGACCCCTGAAGCTTTCTTT
>TRBV6-5|TRBJ2-2|.|13|.
CASSYSAAGELFF
TGTGCCAGCAGTTACTCGGCGGCCGGGGAGCTGTTTTTT
>TRBV12-5|TRBJ2-3|TRBD1|18|.
CASGLVRDRVDRTDTQYF
TGTGCTAGTGGTTTGGTCCGGGACAGGGTTGATAGAACAGATACGCAGTATTTT
>TRBV7-9|TRBJ2-2|.|17|once
CASSPRVGGPVAGELFF
TGTGCCAGCAGCCCGAGGGTCGGGGGACCCGTCGCCGGGGAGCTGTTTTTT
>TRBV12-5|TRBJ2-7|TRBD1|15|.
CASGVHRDRGHEQYF
TGTGCTAGTGGAGTTCACCGGGACAGGGGGCACGAGCAGTACTTC
>TRBV5-1|TRBJ2-3|.|14|.
CASSLFLPTDTQYF
TGCGCCAGCAGCTTGTTCCTACCGACAGATACGCAGTATTTT
>TRBV6-5|TRBJ1-3|.|15|.
CASRDGGGSGNTIYF
TGTGCCAGCAGAGATGGGGGAGGCTCTGGAAACACCATATATTTT
>TRBV4-3|TRBJ1-4|TRBD1|17|.
CASSQAAVGQGAEKLFF
TGCGCCAGCAGCCAAGCGGCCGTCGGACAGGGGGCTGAAAAACTGTTTTTT